The clone carrying this T cell receptor (beta chain) showed up many times. Its antigen is undetermined. These data are taken from a study of neurological immune-mediated disorders. Whole-study context: Secondary progressive cases numbered 3 among the approximately 34 multiple sclerosis patients, while the other 31 were relapsing-remitting. Findings of the study overall: The greatest TCR clonal expansion occurred in HTLV-1-associated myelopathy and the least in multiple sclerosis, which fell below healthy controls.

The unsorted libraries were generated from a total of 2 million PBMCs, which had been stored in RNAlater at -80 C. Sequencing runs each generated in excess of 190 million TCR-beta sequences derived from 15-18 subjects. In TCRdb, the 5' RACE reads were re-called with MiXCR into one record per CDR3 protein. The data show roughly 56,000 distinct CDR3 sequences, with about 3.3% seen just once and 7.1% held by the top ten. The length of the CDR3 is 15 residues. J lost 5 bases, V lost 5 bases, and 10 bases had no gene match. Germline CDR1 reads DFQATT; CDR2 reads SNEGSKA (reference sequence). The V call is TRBV20-1, the J call TRBJ1-5; 9 bases are a match to TRBD1. Sequenced material: PBMCs. The clonotype originates from a woman aged 55-75 years with multiple sclerosis. CDR3 coding DNA: TGCAGTGCTTCCCCGGGACAGGGTCCTTATCAGCCCCAGCATTTT. Protein product: CSASPGQGPYQPQHF.